The 14 T cell receptor beta chains presented below share a single source sample, sequenced in a study of OX40 agonist ivuxolimab in advanced cancers. This table comes from immunoSEQ multiplex PCR, and its TCRdb copy is limited to in-frame clones, with some not included. This sample carries roughly 77,000 clones, roughly 85% of them seen once, and the ten largest clones take under 3%. Sequencing used CD4+ or CD8+ T cells sorted from blood, obtained in a trial of the OX40 agonist ivuxolimab. The receptors derive from an adult with an advanced solid tumor such as melanoma, head and neck, liver or kidney cancer.

The chain recombines TRBV2 with TRBJ2-5; possibly TRBD1 for D (8 bases). The CDR3 runs to 13 residues. CDR1 is SNHLY and CDR2 is FYNNEI in the germline V gene. Between the trimmed V and J ends, which lost 7 bases and 4 bases, there was a span of 13 bases. CDR3 bases: TGTGCCAGCATTACAGGGGGGGCAGAGACCCAGTACTTC. This codes for CASITGGAETQYF.

The J gene is TRBJ2-2, the V gene TRBV19; D ambiguous. The CDR3 spans 16 residues. Germline V gene data show CDR1 as LNHDA and CDR2 as SQIVND (reference sequence). The V gene lost 3 bases and the J gene lost 6 bases, with 17 bases spanning the gap. CDR3 sequence: CASSMGFGQLSGELFF. In nucleotides, the CDR3 is TGTGCCAGTAGTATGGGATTTGGTCAATTATCCGGGGAGCTGTTTTTT.

The gene calls are TRBV27 and TRBJ2-7, with 11 bases aligning to TRBD1. V lost 4 bases, J lost 4 bases, and 9 bases stayed unmatched. CDR3 size: 16 residues. Germline-derived CDR1 and CDR2 are MNHEY and SMNVEV (reference sequence). The CDR3 reads CASSYQYGTGGYEQYF. CDR3 coding DNA: TGTGCCAGCAGTTATCAGTACGGGACAGGGGGTTACGAGCAGTACTTC.

The chain has TRBV10-3 and TRBJ2-1; D is perhaps TRBD2 (5 bases). This CDR3 spans 16 amino acids. Trimming left V 3 bases short and J 7 bases short, with 19 bases between. Germline loops: CDR1 ENHRY, CDR2 SYGVKD. DNA of the CDR3: TGTGCCATCAGTGACGGACTGTCCGGGATTTCGAATGAGCAGTTCTTC. It encodes CAISDGLSGISNEQFF.

This chain uses TRBV7-2 with TRBJ2-1, with TRBD2 identical over 12 bases. V was pared by 5 bases and J by 8 bases, with 10 bases of the junction left unmatched. Per the germline V gene, CDR1 is SGHTA and CDR2 is FQGNSA. This CDR3 spans 16 amino acids. The CDR3 region is CASSHTSGGSLDEQFF. The CDR3 DNA follows: TGTGCCAGCAGCCATACTAGCGGGGGGTCTCTAGATGAGCAGTTCTTC.

The rearrangement uses TRBV27 and TRBJ2-7; 8 bases align to TRBD1. From germline, CDR1 is MNHEY and CDR2 SMNVEV (reference sequence). V shed 5 bases, J shed 1 base, and the junction held 4 bases outside the gene matches. The CDR3 is 14 amino acids. The CDR3 DNA follows: TGTGCCAGCAGTACCCGACAGGGGTCCTACGAGCAGTACTTC. Amino acid sequence: CASSTRQGSYEQYF.

The chain joins TRBV9 to TRBJ1-6; the D gene is possibly TRBD1 (5 bases). CDR3 length equals 18 residues. Germline V gene lookup returns CDR1 SGDLS and CDR2 YYNGEE. V lost 3 bases to trimming and J lost 7 bases, with 23 bases between them. Here the CDR3 reads CASSGGSTGGANNSPLHF. The CDR3 nucleotides are TGTGCCAGCAGCGGAGGGAGCACAGGAGGTGCAAACAATTCACCCCTCCACTTT.

V and J are TRBV2 and TRBJ1-1, with D hard to call. The CDR3 covers 13 residues. The V gene's germline CDR1 is SNHLY and CDR2 FYNNEI. The V and J ends lost 4 bases and 5 bases respectively, with 11 bases between them. DNA for the CDR3: TGTGCCAGCAGTGTCAAGGACGGGACTGAAGCTTTCTTT. This translates into CASSVKDGTEAFF.

This chain links TRBV7-2 with TRBJ1-2, with 10 positions matching TRBD1. Trimming took 1 base from V and 4 from J; bases not matched to a gene: 6. This CDR3 contains 16 residues. The V gene's germline CDR1 is SGHTA and CDR2 FQGNSA. The CDR3 here is CASSLGGTGAPYGYTF. CDR3 nucleotide sequence: TGTGCCAGCAGCTTAGGGGGGACAGGGGCACCCTATGGCTACACCTTC. Full variable domain (remainder filled in from reference TRBV7-2 and TRBJ1-2): GAGVSQSPSNKVTEKGKDVELRCDPISGHTALYWYRQSLGQGLEFLIYFQGNSAPDKSGLPSDRFSAERTGGSVSTLTIQRTQQEDSAVYLCASSLGGTGAPYGYTFGSGTRLTVV.

The rearrangement uses TRBV2 and TRBJ1-1; 9 nucleotides match TRBD1. The germline V gene has CDR1 SNHLY and CDR2 FYNNEI. The CDR3 length is 15 residues. V dropped 6 bases and J dropped 2; count of bases not matched to a gene: 7. The CDR3: CASRGYRGLNTEAFF. Written as DNA, the CDR3 is TGTGCCAGCAGGGGATACAGGGGGCTAAACACTGAAGCTTTCTTT. Full variable domain (outside the CDR3, taken from reference TRBV2 and TRBJ1-1): EPEVTQTPSHQVTQMGQEVILRCVPISNHLYFYWYRQILGQKVEFLVSFYNNEISEKSEIFDDQFSVERPDGSNFTLKIRSTKLEDSAMYFCASRGYRGLNTEAFFGQGTRLTVV.

This chain uses TRBV6-1 with TRBJ2-1, with D tentatively TRBD2 (6 bases). In germline, CDR1 is MNHNS, CDR2 SASEGT. This CDR3 is 12 amino acids long. Deletions cut 0 bases from V and 9 bases from J, with 6 bases between. CDR3 sequence reads: CASSEAGGEQFF. The CDR3, as DNA: TGTGCCAGCAGTGAAGCGGGAGGTGAGCAGTTCTTC.

The chain employs TRBV7-2 and TRBJ2-3; 7 bases agree with TRBD2. Trimming at V came to 1 base and at J to 3 bases, leaving 4 bases not matched to a gene. Germline-derived CDR1 and CDR2 are SGHTA and FQGNSA. The CDR3 has 15 residues. CDR3 sequence: CASSLVSGVTDTQYF. In DNA form, the CDR3 reads TGTGCCAGCAGCTTAGTCAGCGGGGTAACAGATACGCAGTATTTT.

This chain links TRBV10-2 with TRBJ2-7; tentatively, D is TRBD2 (6 bases). From germline, CDR1 is WSHSY and CDR2 SAAADI. The CDR3 runs to 18 residues. V was cut by 3 bases and J by 4 bases, with 25 bases left in between. CDR3 in amino acids: CASSDMAGGITSRYEQYF. CDR3 coding DNA: TGCGCCAGCAGTGACATGGCCGGAGGGATTACAAGCCGGTACGAGCAGTACTTC.

The sample holds a few counts of this clone. This chain joins TRBV9 and TRBJ2-5; 9 nucleotides agree with TRBD2. The CDR3 runs 15 residues. The V segment lost 0 bases and the J segment 5 bases; nucleotides outside the gene matches: 5. Germline CDR1 and CDR2: SGDLS and YYNGEE. In DNA form, the CDR3 reads TGTGCCAGCAGCGTAGAGGGTCTAGCGGGGGAGACCCAGTACTTC. It specifies CASSVEGLAGETQYF. Full variable domain (outside the CDR3, taken from reference TRBV9 and TRBJ2-5): DSGVTQTPKHLITATGQRVTLRCSPRSGDLSVYWYQQSLDQGLQFLIQYYNGEERAKGNILERFSAQQFPDLHSELNLSSLELGDSALYFCASSVEGLAGETQYFGPGTRLLVL.